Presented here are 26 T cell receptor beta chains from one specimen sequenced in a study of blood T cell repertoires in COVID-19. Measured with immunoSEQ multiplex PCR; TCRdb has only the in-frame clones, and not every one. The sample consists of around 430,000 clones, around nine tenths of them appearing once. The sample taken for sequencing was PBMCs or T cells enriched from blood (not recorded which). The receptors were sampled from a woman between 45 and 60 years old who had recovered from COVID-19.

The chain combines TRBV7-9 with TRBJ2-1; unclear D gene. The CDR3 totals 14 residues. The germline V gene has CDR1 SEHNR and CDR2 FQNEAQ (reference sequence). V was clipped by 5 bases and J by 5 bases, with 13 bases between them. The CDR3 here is CASSVVGRDNEQFF. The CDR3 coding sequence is TGTGCCAGCAGCGTAGTGGGCAGAGACAATGAGCAGTTCTTC.

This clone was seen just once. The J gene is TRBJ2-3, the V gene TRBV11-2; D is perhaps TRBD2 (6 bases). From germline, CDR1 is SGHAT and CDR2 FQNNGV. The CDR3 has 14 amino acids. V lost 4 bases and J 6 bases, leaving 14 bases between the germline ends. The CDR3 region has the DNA TGTGCCAGCAGCTACTCCTGGGGGGAGGATACGCAGTATTTT. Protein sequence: CASSYSWGEDTQYF.

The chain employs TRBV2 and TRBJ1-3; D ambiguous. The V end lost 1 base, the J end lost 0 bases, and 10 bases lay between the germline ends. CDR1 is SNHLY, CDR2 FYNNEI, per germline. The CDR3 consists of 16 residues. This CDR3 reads CASSEVVSASGNTIYF. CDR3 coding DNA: TGTGCCAGCAGTGAAGTGGTCAGCGCCTCTGGAAACACCATATATTTT.

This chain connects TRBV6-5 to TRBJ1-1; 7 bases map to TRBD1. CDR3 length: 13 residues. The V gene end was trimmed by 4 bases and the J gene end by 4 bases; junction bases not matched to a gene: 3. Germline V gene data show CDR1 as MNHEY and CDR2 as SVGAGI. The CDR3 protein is CASSSGQLTEAFF. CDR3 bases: TGTGCCAGCAGTTCGGGACAGCTCACTGAAGCTTTCTTT.

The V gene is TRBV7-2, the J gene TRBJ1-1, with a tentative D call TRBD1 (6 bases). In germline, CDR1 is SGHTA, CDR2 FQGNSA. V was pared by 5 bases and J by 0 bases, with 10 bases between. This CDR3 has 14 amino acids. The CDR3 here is CASSGTGMNTEAFF. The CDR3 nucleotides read TGTGCCAGCAGCGGCACAGGGATGAACACTGAAGCTTTCTTT.

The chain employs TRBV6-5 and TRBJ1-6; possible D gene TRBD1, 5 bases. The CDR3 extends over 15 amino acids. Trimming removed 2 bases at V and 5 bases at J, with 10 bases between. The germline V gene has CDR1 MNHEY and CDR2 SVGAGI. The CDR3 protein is CASSYTDMNNSPLHF. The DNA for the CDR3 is TGTGCCAGCAGTTACACGGACATGAATAATTCACCCCTCCACTTT.

The CDR3 nucleotides read TGCGCCAGCAGCCAAGATAGGACAGGGTCGAATTCACCCCTCCACTTT. Amino acid sequence: CASSQDRTGSNSPLHF. V gene TRBV4-3 combines with J gene TRBJ1-6; 8 nucleotides line up with TRBD1. Germline-derived CDR1 and CDR2 are LGHNA and YSLEER. Trimming cost V 0 bases and J 7 bases; bases outside gene matches: 5. The CDR3 length is 16 residues.

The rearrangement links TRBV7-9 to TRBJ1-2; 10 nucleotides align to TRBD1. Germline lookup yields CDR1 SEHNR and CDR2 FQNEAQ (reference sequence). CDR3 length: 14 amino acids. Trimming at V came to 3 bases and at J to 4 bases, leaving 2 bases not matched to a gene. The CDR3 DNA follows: TGTGCCAGCAGCTTTGGACAGGGGGGCTATGGCTACACCTTC. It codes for CASSFGQGGYGYTF.

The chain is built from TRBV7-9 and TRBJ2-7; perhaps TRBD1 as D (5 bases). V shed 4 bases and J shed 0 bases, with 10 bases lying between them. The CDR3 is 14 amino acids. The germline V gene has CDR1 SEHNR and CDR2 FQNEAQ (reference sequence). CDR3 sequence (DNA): TGTGCCAGCAGCTCAGAGACAGCCTCCTACGAGCAGTACTTC. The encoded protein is CASSSETASYEQYF.

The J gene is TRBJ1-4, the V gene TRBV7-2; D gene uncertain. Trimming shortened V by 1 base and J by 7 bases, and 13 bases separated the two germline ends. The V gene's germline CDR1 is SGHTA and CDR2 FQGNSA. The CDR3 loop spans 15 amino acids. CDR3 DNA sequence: TGTGCCAGCAGCTTAGGAGGGCACGTGGGTGAAAAACTGTTTTTT. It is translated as CASSLGGHVGEKLFF. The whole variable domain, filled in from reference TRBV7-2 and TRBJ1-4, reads GAGVSQSPSNKVTEKGKDVELRCDPISGHTALYWYRQSLGQGLEFLIYFQGNSAPDKSGLPSDRFSAERTGGSVSTLTIQRTQQEDSAVYLCASSLGGHVGEKLFFGSGTQLSVL.

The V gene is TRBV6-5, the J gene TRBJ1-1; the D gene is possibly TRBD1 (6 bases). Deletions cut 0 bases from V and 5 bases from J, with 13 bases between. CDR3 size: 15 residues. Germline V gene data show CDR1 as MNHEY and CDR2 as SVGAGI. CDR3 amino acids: CASSYSIGGLTEAFF. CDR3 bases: TGTGCCAGCAGTTACTCGATAGGGGGTTTAACTGAAGCTTTCTTT.

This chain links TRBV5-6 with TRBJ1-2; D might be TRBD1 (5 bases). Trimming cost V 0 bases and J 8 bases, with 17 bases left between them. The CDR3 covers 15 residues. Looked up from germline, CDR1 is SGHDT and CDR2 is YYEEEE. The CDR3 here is CASSLVNRRTGGYTF. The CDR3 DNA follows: TGTGCCAGCAGCTTGGTTAATCGGCGAACAGGAGGCTACACCTTC.

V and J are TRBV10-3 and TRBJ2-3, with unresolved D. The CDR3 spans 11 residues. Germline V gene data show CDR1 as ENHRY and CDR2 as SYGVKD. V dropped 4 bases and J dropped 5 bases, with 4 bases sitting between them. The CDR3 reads CAISAKDTQYF. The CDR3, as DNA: TGTGCCATCAGTGCAAAAGATACGCAGTATTTT.

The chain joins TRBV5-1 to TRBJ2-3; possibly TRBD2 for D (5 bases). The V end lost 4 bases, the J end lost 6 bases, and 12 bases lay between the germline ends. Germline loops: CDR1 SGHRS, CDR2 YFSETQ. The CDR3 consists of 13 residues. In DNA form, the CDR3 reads TGCGCCAGCAGCGTGGACTGGAGGGATACGCAGTATTTT. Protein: CASSVDWRDTQYF.

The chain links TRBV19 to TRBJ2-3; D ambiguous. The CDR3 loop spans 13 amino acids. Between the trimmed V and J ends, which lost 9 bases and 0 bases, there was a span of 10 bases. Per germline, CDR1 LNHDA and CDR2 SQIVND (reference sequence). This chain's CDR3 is CASRPRSTDTQYF. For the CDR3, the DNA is TGTGCCAGCCGACCGCGGAGCACAGATACGCAGTATTTT.

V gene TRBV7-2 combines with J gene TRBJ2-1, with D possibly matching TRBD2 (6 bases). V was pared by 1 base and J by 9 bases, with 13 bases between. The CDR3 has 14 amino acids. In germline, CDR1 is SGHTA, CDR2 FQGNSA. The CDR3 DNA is TGTGCCAGCAGCTTAGAACTAGCTAGGGCTGAGCAGTTCTTC. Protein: CASSLELARAEQFF. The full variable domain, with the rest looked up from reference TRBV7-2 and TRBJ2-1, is GAGVSQSPSNKVTEKGKDVELRCDPISGHTALYWYRQSLGQGLEFLIYFQGNSAPDKSGLPSDRFSAERTGGSVSTLTIQRTQQEDSAVYLCASSLELARAEQFFGPGTRLTVL.

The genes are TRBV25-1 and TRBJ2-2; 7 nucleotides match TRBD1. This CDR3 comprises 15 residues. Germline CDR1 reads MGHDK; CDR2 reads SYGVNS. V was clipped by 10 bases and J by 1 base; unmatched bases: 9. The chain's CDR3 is CATSSDRLNTGELFF. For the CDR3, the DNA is TGTGCCACCTCCTCGGACAGGTTGAACACCGGGGAGCTGTTTTTT.

The CDR3 coding sequence is TGTGCCAGCAGCCAAGCTCTAGCGGGGGAGTACGGCACAGATACGCAGTATTTT. This codes for CASSQALAGEYGTDTQYF. The rearrangement joins TRBV3-1 (or the pseudogene TRBV3-2) to TRBJ2-3; 10 bases map to TRBD2. CDR1 and CDR2 from the germline V gene are LGHDT and YNNKEL (reference sequence). J lost 1 base, V lost 1 base, and 8 bases had no gene match. The CDR3 has 18 amino acids.

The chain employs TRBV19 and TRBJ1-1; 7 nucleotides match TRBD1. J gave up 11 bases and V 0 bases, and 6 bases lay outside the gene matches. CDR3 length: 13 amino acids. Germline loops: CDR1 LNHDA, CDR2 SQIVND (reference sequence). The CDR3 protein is CASSIDGRGTAFF. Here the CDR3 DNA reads TGTGCCAGTAGTATAGATGGCAGGGGGACGGCTTTCTTT.

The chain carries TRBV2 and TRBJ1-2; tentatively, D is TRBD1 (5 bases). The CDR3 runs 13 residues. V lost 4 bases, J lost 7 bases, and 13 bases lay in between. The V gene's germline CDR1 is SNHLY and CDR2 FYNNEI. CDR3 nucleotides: TGTGCCAGCAGTGTCGCGGGGCTCGGTGGCTACACCTTC. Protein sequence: CASSVAGLGGYTF.

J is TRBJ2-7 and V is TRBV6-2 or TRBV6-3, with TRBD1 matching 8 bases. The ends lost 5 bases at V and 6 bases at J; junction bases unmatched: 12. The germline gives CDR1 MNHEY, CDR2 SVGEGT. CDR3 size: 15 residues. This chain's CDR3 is CASSRQGQGDFEQYF. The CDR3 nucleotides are TGTGCCAGCAGTCGACAGGGGCAGGGGGATTTCGAGCAGTACTTC.

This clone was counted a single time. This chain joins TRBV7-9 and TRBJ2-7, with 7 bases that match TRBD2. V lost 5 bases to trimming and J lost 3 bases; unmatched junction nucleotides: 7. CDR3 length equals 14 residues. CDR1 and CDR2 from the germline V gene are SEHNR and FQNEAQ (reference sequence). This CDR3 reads CASSQRDGIYEQYF. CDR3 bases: TGTGCCAGCAGCCAGCGGGACGGAATCTACGAGCAGTACTTC.

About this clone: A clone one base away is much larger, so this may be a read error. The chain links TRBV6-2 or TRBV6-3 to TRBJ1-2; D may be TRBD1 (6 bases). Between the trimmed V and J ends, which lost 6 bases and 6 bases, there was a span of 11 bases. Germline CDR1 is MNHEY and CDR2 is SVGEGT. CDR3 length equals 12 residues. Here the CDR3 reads CASSPRQDGYTF. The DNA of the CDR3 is TGTGCCAGCAGCCCAAGACAGGATGGCTACACCTTC.

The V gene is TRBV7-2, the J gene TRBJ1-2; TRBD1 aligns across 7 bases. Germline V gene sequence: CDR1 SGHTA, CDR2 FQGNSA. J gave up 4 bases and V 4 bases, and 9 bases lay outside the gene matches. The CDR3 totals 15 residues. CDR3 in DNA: TGTGCCAGCAGCTACGACTCGACAGGGCCCTATGGCTACACCTTC. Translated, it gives CASSYDSTGPYGYTF.

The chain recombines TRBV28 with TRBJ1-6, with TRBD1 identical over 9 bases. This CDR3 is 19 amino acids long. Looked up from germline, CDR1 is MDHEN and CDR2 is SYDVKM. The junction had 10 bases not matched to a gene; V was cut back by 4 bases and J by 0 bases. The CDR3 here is CASSSWDRVRSSYNSPLHF. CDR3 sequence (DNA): TGTGCCAGCAGTTCCTGGGACAGGGTCCGAAGCTCCTATAATTCACCCCTCCACTTT. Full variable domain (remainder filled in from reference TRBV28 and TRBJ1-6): DVKVTQSSRYLVKRTGEKVFLECVQDMDHENMFWYRQDPGLGLRLIYFSYDVKMKEKGDIPEGYSVSREKKERFSLILESASTNQTSMYLCASSSWDRVRSSYNSPLHFGNGTRLTVT.

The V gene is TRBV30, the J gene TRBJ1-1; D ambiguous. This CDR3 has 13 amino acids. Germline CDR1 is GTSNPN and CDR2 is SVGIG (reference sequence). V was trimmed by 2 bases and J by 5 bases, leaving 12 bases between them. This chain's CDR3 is CAWSYLQKTEAFF. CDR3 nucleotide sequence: TGTGCCTGGAGTTATTTACAGAAGACTGAAGCTTTCTTT.